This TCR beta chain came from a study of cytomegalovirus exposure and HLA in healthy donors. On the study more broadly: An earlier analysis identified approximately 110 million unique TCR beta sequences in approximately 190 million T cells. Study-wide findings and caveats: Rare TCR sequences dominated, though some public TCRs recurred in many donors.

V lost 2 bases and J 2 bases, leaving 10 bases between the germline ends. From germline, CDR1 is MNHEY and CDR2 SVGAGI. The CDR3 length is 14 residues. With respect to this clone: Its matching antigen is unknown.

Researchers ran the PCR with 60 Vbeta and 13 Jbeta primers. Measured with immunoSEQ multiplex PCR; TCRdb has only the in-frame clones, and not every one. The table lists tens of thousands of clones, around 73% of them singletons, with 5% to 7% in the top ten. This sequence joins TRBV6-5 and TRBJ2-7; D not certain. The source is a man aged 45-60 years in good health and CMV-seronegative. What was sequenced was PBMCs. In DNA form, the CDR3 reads TGTGCCAGCAGTTACCTCCGTTCCCCCTACGAGCAGTACTTC. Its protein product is CASSYLRSPYEQYF.